The 29 T cell receptor beta chains below were found in one sample sequenced in a study of CXCR3-negative and CXCR3-positive naive CD8 T cells. Study findings and constraints: CXCR3-positive naive cells carried more hydrophobic TRB CDR3s than CXCR3-negative ones.

No antigen has been assigned to these receptors. It was by 5' RACE with UMI labels that the TRB cDNA libraries were prepared. TCRdb reprocessed the 5' RACE reads and keeps a single row for each CDR3 protein, giving no DNA. Its clone listing holds approximately 59,000 distinct CDR3 sequences. The material sequenced was naive CXCR3+ CD8+ T cells from blood. As to subset: CD45RO-CCR7+CD27+CD95- naive CD8+ T cells expressing CXCR3 (TNR3+). Receptor source: a human donor in good health. Some clones in this sample may be carry-over from other donors' samples.

This chain links TRBV5-5 with TRBJ2-7; lacking DNA, the TRBD1 call made by TCRdb goes unchecked. This CDR3 region has 15 residues. The V gene's germline CDR1 is SGHKS and CDR2 YYEKEE (reference sequence). CDR3: CASSSIWTGVSEQYF.

The V call is TRBV29-1, the J call TRBJ2-3; TCRdb's D gene call, TRBD1, goes unchecked for lack of DNA. CDR1 and CDR2 (germline): SQVTM, ANQGSEA. The CDR3 totals 13 residues. CDR3 region: CSVAGGSTDTQYF.

This sequence joins TRBV5-1 and TRBJ2-7; TCRdb indicates TRBD1, and absent DNA this call remains unverified. The CDR3 sequence is 18 residues long. From germline, CDR1 is SGHRS and CDR2 YFSETQ. CDR3 in amino acids: CASSSKPHPGAGYGEQYF.

CDR3 sequence: CSARDLDAGYEQYF. The V gene is TRBV20-1, the J gene TRBJ2-7. The CDR3 is 14 amino acids. CDR1 and CDR2 from the germline V gene are DFQATT and SNEGSKA (reference sequence).

The V and J genes are TRBV28 and TRBJ2-3; the TRBD1 assignment by TCRdb is unverifiable without DNA. The CDR3 is 17 amino acids. Germline V gene sequence: CDR1 MDHEN, CDR2 SYDVKM. The CDR3 region is CASSFPDRGSNTDTQYF.

The chain combines TRBV6-5 with TRBJ1-2; TCRdb's D gene call, TRBD1, goes unchecked for lack of DNA. CDR1 is MNHEY, CDR2 SVGAGI, per germline. CDR3 size: 14 residues. CDR3 residues: CASTQQGAGNGYTF.

J is TRBJ2-5 and V is TRBV19; TCRdb indicates TRBD1, and absent DNA this call remains unverified. The CDR3 is 15 amino acids. Germline V gene lookup returns CDR1 LNHDA and CDR2 SQIVND (reference sequence). The CDR3 protein is CASSILEGAGETQYF.

V usage is TRBV11-2 and J usage is TRBJ2-5; the TCRdb call, TRBD2, lacks DNA for checking. The germline CDR1 and CDR2 sequences are SGHAT and FQNNGV. The CDR3 extends over 16 amino acids. The CDR3: CASSLASGGAAETQYF.

This chain uses TRBV4-3 with TRBJ2-5; TCRdb indicates TRBD1, and absent DNA this call remains unverified. This CDR3 has 16 amino acids. Germline V lookup: CDR1 LGHNA, CDR2 YSLEER. Here the CDR3 reads CASSQGGGVSGETQYF.

This chain links TRBV4-3 with TRBJ2-2; there is no DNA to check the TCRdb D call of TRBD1. CDR3 length: 15 amino acids. Germline V gene lookup returns CDR1 LGHNA and CDR2 YSLEER. The CDR3 sequence: CASSQGLPNTGELFF.

The V gene is TRBV6-1, the J gene TRBJ2-7; TCRdb proposes TRBD2, but this gene call is untestable without DNA. Germline-derived CDR1 and CDR2 are MNHNS and SASEGT. This CDR3 is built from 15 residues. The chain's CDR3 is CASSASPGGPYEQYF.

CDR3 loop: CASSQESWDRGLYEQYF. This rearrangement joins TRBV4-3 to TRBJ2-7; the TRBD1 assignment by TCRdb is unverifiable without DNA. This CDR3 comprises 17 residues. Germline loops: CDR1 LGHNA, CDR2 YSLEER.

The genes are TRBV29-1 and TRBJ1-1. CDR1 SQVTM and CDR2 ANQGSEA come from the germline V gene. The CDR3 is 13 residues long. The CDR3 here is CSVEGGQNTEAFF.

V and J are TRBV7-6 and TRBJ1-1; as DNA is missing, the TRBD1 call by TCRdb cannot be tested. The CDR3 runs to 15 residues. CDR1 is SGHVS and CDR2 is FNYEAQ in the germline V gene. The CDR3 spells CATQHKQGGNTEAFF.

The V and J genes are TRBV14 and TRBJ1-1. Germline-derived CDR1 and CDR2 are SGHDN and FVKESK. The CDR3 sequence is 16 residues long. CDR3 loop: CASSQGFTIVNTEAFF.

The chain has TRBV6-1 and TRBJ2-1; there is no DNA to check the TCRdb D call of TRBD2. The CDR3 covers 11 residues. CDR1 is MNHNS and CDR2 is SASEGT in the germline V gene. CDR3 residues: CASGRPLEQFF.

The chain combines TRBV5-6 with TRBJ2-4; checking the TCRdb D call of TRBD1 is not possible without DNA. Germline CDR1 SGHDT, CDR2 YYEEEE. This CDR3 is 16 amino acids long. The chain's CDR3 is CASTTGTQLAKNIQYF.

The chain recombines TRBV19 with TRBJ2-5; with no DNA, the TCRdb D assignment of TRBD1 cannot be verified. Germline loops: CDR1 LNHDA, CDR2 SQIVND (reference sequence). This CDR3 has 16 residues. The CDR3 protein is CASSIGFGKSGETQYF.

The chain couples TRBV29-1 to TRBJ2-7; checking the TCRdb D call of TRBD1 is not possible without DNA. The germline CDR1 and CDR2 sequences are SQVTM and ANQGSEA. This CDR3 has 12 amino acids. The CDR3 region is CSVESRGAEQYF.

The J gene is TRBJ2-1, the V gene TRBV7-3; TCRdb returns TRBD1, unconfirmable since there is no DNA. The germline gives CDR1 SGHTA, CDR2 FQGTGA. The CDR3 extends over 14 amino acids. The CDR3 sequence is CASSFSGGAQGQFF. The full variable domain, rest sourced from reference TRBV7-3 and TRBJ2-1, is GAGVSQTPSNKVTEKGKYVELRCDPISGHTALYWYRQSLGQGPEFLIYFQGTGAADDSGLPNDRFFAVRPEGSVSTLKIQRTERGDSAVYLCASSFSGGAQGQFFGPGTRLTVL.

V and J are TRBV9 and TRBJ2-1; without DNA, the TCRdb call of TRBD2 cannot be checked. This CDR3 has 16 residues. Germline V lookup: CDR1 SGDLS, CDR2 YYNGEE. The CDR3 spells CASSVARLAGYNEQFF.

The rearrangement links TRBV29-1 to TRBJ2-5; TCRdb selects TRBD1, and the lack of DNA leaves this call unchecked. Germline loops: CDR1 SQVTM, CDR2 ANQGSEA. The CDR3 is 15 residues long. The CDR3 here is CSVETPIGYEETQYF.

The chain recombines TRBV29-1 with TRBJ1-2; the D call of TRBD1 rests on TCRdb alone, since no DNA is present to check it. From germline, CDR1 is SQVTM and CDR2 ANQGSEA. This CDR3 is 14 amino acids long. This CDR3 reads CSVEDTGGVYGYTF.

The CDR3: CASSPELGQNSPRGYTF. This chain uses TRBV7-9 with TRBJ1-2; checking the TCRdb D call of TRBD1 is not possible without DNA. Germline V CDR1 and CDR2: SEHNR, FQNEAQ (reference sequence). The CDR3 is made up of 17 amino acids.

J is TRBJ1-1 and V is TRBV19; the D gene TCRdb calls, TRBD1, cannot be checked with no DNA. From germline, CDR1 is LNHDA and CDR2 SQIVND (reference sequence). The CDR3 has 12 amino acids. The CDR3 is CASSIFQGEAFF.

The CDR3 region is CASSEGGLAGTDTQYF. The chain couples TRBV2 to TRBJ2-3; TCRdb's D call, TRBD2, is unchecked because there is no DNA. CDR1 is SNHLY and CDR2 is FYNNEI in the germline V gene. The CDR3 covers 16 residues.

The chain uses TRBV4-3 and TRBJ2-2; TCRdb calls TRBD2, which cannot be checked without DNA. This CDR3 has 18 amino acids. CDR1 is LGHNA and CDR2 is YSLEER in the germline V gene. The CDR3 loop reads CASSQDKFPPAGAGELFF.

This rearrangement joins TRBV2 to TRBJ1-5; TCRdb lists TRBD1, though no DNA is available to test this call. Germline CDR1 is SNHLY and CDR2 is FYNNEI. The CDR3 is made up of 18 amino acids. CDR3 protein: CASSWGNIRGEHNQPQHF. Combining the CDR3 with reference TRBV2 and TRBJ1-5 gives the whole variable domain EPEVTQTPSHQVTQMGQEVILRCVPISNHLYFYWYRQILGQKVEFLVSFYNNEISEKSEIFDDQFSVERPDGSNFTLKIRSTKLEDSAMYFCASSWGNIRGEHNQPQHFGDGTRLSIL.

The gene calls are TRBV7-2 and TRBJ2-1; TCRdb picks TRBD1, but there is no DNA to check that call. CDR1 SGHTA and CDR2 FQGNSA come from the germline V gene. This CDR3 comprises 14 residues. The CDR3: CASSPQQGWDEQFF.